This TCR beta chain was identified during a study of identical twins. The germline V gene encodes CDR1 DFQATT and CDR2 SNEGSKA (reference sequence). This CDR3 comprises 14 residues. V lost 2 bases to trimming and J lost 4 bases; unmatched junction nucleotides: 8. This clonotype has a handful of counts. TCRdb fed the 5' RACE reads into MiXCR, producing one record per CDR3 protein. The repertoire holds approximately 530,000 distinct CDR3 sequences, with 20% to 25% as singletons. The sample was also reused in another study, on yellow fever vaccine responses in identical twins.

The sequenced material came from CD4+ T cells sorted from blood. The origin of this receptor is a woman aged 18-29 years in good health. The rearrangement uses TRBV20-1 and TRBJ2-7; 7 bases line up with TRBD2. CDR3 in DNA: TGCAGTGCTAGACAACTGGCTAGCGGTTACGAGCAGTACTTC. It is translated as CSARQLASGYEQYF.